The present T cell receptor (beta chain) was sequenced within a study of Tregs in tolerant kidney transplant recipients. A note on this clone: Its antigen is not known.

Sequencing used immunoSEQ multiplex PCR; TCRdb keeps in-frame clones, though not all of them. The profile shows about 120,000 clones, roughly nine tenths of them singletons. Regarding the study as a whole: Biological reproducibility was not directly addressed, but technical replication error appeared minimal. Tregs expanded with activated donor B cells seemed most donor-specific. Findings come from small patient numbers and require larger validation.

Unstimulated regulatory T cells (CD4+CD25+CD127-), CD4+CD25- non-regulatory cells, CD4 and CD8 cells were FACS-sorted from thawed PBMCs. This receptor was identified in a human donor in good health. The sequenced sample was CD4+ T cells from blood.

The CDR3 is CASSSRQGSPSGNTIYF. In DNA, the CDR3 is TGTGCCAGCAGCTCCCGACAGGGCAGCCCATCTGGAAACACCATATATTTT. The chain has TRBV7-2 and TRBJ1-3; TRBD1 aligns across 7 bases. After removal of 4 bases from V and 1 base from J, the junction contained 10 bases not matched to a gene. There are 17 residues in the CDR3. Germline-derived CDR1 and CDR2 are SGHTA and FQGNSA.